This T cell receptor (beta chain) is from a study of blood T cell repertoires in COVID-19. Study summary: Both acute and convalescent COVID-19 samples were obtained from the United States, Italy and Spain. Sample material is recorded as cDNA or gDNA derived from T cells, B-cell-depleted T cells, or PBMCs.

Looked up from germline, CDR1 is SGDLS and CDR2 is YYNGEE. V shed 3 bases, J shed 5 bases, and the junction held 14 bases outside the gene matches. This CDR3 comprises 18 residues. As processed by the authors: Reference gene primer amplification yielded estimated nucleated cell counts. Libraries were prepared by immunoSEQ multiplex PCR; TCRdb keeps only in-frame clonotypes and omits some of them. V, J and clone size reflect that table, while D and trimming were determined from the DNA. Of 250,000 to 350,000 clones detected, more than 70% appear once; the ten largest clones hold under 7.5%. The clonotype comes from a man younger than 35 who had recovered from COVID-19. This sequence joins TRBV9 and TRBJ2-2; 9 nucleotides line up with TRBD2. Sequencing input: peripheral blood. This chain's CDR3 is CASSGEGVASGETGELFF. The CDR3, as DNA: TGTGCCAGCAGCGGAGAGGGGGTGGCTAGCGGGGAGACCGGGGAGCTGTTTTTT.